A single sample is the source of the 2 T cell receptor beta chains below, sequenced in a study of regulatory T cells in long-lasting Graves disease. Construction of TCR beta libraries relied on iRepertoire HTBI primers and on Arm-PCR targeting CDR3 regions. One entry per CDR3 protein, called by TCRdb with MiXCR from the multiplex PCR reads. The repertoire holds some 560,000 distinct CDR3 sequences, around 16% seen once, with roughly 25% in the top ten. As for time point: newly diagnosed GD, antithyroid drugs for less than 3 months. Making the TCR library involved RNA that had been extracted from PBMCs. The sample was also linked to a second study, of T cells in Graves' hyperthyroidism and ophthalmopathy.

The sample consisted of peripheral blood mononuclear cells (PBMCs), taken at new diagnosis, from a patient treated with antithyroid drugs. The receptors were gathered from a woman in her forties or fifties with Graves disease.

The chain couples TRBV11-2 to TRBJ2-3; 10 bases agree with TRBD2. Losses at the gene ends were 2 bases for V and 5 bases for J; bases not matched to a gene: 13. The length of the CDR3 is 18 residues. Per germline, CDR1 SGHAT and CDR2 FQNNGV. In DNA form, the CDR3 reads TGTGCCAGCAGCTTATTGACGGGGAGCGGGGGGGTTTTAGATACGCAGTATTTT. It encodes CASSLLTGSGGVLDTQYF.

This clonotype was seen many times. This chain connects TRBV28 to TRBJ1-2; 7 nucleotides agree with TRBD1. The CDR3 is 14 amino acids. The V gene's germline CDR1 is MDHEN and CDR2 SYDVKM. The V gene end was trimmed by 6 bases and the J gene end by 5 bases; junction bases not matched to a gene: 9. The CDR3 protein is CASSPQGGHYGYTF. DNA for the CDR3: TGTGCCAGCAGCCCCCAGGGGGGACATTATGGCTACACCTTC.